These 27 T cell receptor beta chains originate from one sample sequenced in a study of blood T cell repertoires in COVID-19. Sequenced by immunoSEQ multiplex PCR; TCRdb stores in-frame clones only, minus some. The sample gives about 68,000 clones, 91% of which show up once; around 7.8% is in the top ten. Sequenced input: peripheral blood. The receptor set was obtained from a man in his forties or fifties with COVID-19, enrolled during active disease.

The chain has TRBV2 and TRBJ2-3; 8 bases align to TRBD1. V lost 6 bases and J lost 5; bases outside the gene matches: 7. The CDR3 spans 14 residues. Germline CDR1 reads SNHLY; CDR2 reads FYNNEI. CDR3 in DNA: TGTGCCAGCAGGGAGGACAGGGTTGGAGATACGCAGTATTTT. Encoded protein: CASREDRVGDTQYF.

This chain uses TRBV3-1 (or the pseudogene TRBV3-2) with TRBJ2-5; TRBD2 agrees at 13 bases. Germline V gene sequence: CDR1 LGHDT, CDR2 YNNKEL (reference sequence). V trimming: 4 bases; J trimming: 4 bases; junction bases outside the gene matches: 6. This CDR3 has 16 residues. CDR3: CASSPGLAGYGETQYF. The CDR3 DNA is TGTGCCAGCAGCCCGGGACTAGCGGGGTATGGAGAGACCCAGTACTTC.

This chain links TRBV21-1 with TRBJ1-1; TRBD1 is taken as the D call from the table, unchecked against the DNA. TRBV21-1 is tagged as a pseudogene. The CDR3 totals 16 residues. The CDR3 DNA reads TGTGCCAGCAGCAAAGTAAGGCAGGGGTTGAACACTGAAGCTTTCTTT. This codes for CASSKVRQGLNTEAFF.

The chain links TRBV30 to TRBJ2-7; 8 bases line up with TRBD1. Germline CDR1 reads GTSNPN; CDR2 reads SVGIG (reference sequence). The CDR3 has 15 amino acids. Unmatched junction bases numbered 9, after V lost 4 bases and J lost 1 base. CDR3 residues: CAWTARTGISYEQYF. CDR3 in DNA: TGTGCCTGGACCGCACGGACAGGGATTTCCTACGAGCAGTACTTC.

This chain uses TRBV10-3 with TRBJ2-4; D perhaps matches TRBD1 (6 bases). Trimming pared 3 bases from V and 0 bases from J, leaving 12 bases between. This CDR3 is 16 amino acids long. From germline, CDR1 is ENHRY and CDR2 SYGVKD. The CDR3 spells CAISDGGQIAKNIQYF. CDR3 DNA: TGTGCCATCAGTGATGGGGGCCAGATAGCCAAAAACATTCAGTACTTC.

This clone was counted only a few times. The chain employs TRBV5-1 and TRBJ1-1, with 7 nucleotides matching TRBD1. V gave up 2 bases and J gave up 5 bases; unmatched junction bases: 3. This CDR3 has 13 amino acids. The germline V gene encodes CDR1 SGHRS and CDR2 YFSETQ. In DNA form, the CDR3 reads TGCGCCAGCAGCTTTCAGGGGGGAACTGAAGCTTTCTTT. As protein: CASSFQGGTEAFF.

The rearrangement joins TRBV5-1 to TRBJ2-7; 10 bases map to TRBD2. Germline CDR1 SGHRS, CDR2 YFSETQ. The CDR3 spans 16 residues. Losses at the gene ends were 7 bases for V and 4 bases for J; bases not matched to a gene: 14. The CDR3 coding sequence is TGCGCCAGCTCTCCTAGCGGGGGCGACGGGCTTTACGAGCAGTACTTC. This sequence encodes CASSPSGGDGLYEQYF.

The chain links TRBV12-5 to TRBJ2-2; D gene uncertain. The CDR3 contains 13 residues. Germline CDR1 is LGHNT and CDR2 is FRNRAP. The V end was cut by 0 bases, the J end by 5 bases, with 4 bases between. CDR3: CASGLVYTGELFF. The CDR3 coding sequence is TGTGCTAGTGGTTTGGTATATACCGGGGAGCTGTTTTTT.

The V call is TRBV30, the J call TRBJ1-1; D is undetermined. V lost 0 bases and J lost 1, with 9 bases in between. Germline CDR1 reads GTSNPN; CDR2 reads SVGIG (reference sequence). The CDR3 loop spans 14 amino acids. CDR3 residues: CAWSVGVWNTEAFF. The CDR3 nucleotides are TGTGCCTGGAGTGTCGGGGTTTGGAACACTGAAGCTTTCTTT.

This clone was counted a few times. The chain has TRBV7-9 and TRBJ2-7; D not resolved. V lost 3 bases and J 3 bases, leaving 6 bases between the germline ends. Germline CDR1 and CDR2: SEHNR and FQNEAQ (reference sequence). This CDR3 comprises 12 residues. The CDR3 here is CASSFAGYEQYF. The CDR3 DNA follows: TGTGCCAGCAGCTTCGCAGGCTACGAGCAGTACTTC.

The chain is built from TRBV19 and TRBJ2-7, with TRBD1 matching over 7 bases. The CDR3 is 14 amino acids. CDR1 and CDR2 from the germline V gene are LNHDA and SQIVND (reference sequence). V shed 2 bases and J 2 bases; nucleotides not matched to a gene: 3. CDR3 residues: CASSITGVAYEQYF. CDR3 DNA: TGTGCCAGTAGTATAACAGGGGTGGCCTACGAGCAGTACTTC.

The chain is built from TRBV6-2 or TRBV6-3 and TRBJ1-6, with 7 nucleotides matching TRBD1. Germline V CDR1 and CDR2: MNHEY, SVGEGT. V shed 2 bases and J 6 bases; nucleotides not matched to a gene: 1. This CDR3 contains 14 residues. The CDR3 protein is CASSYDRVNSPLHF. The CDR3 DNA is TGTGCCAGCAGTTACGACAGGGTTAATTCACCCCTCCACTTT.

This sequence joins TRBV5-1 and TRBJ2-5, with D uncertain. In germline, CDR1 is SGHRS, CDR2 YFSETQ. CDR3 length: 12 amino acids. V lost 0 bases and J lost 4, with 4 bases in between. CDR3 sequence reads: CASSLAVETQYF. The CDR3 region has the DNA TGCGCCAGCAGCTTGGCGGTAGAGACCCAGTACTTC.

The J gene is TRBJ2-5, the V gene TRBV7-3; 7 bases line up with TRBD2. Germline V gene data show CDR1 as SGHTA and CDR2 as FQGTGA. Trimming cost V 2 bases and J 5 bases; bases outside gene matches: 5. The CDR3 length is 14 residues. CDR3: CASSLGAGDETQYF. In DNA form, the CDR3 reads TGTGCCAGCAGCTTAGGGGCGGGGGACGAGACCCAGTACTTC.

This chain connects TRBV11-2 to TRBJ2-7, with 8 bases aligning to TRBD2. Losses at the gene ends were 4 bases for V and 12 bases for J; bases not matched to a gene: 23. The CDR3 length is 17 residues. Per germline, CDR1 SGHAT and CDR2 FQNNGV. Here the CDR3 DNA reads TGTGCCAGCAGCTCCCCGGGGGGGCGACAAGCAGGCGCCTTGCGGTACTTC. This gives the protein CASSSPGGRQAGALRYF.

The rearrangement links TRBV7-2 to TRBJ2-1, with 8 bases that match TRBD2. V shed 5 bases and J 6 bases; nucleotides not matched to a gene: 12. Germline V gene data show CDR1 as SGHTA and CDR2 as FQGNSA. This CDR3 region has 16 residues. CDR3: CASSPLMGSGANEQFF. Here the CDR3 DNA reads TGTGCCAGCAGCCCTTTAATGGGTAGCGGGGCCAATGAGCAGTTCTTC. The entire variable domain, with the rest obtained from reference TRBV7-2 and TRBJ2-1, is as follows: GAGVSQSPSNKVTEKGKDVELRCDPISGHTALYWYRQSLGQGLEFLIYFQGNSAPDKSGLPSDRFSAERTGGSVSTLTIQRTQQEDSAVYLCASSPLMGSGANEQFFGPGTRLTVL.

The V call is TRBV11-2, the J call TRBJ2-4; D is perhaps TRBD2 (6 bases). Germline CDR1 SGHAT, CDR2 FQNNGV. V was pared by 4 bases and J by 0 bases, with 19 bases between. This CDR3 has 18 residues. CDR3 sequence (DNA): TGTGCCAGCAGCTCTATAAACAGTGGGACTCTAGCCAAAAACATTCAGTACTTC. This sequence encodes CASSSINSGTLAKNIQYF.

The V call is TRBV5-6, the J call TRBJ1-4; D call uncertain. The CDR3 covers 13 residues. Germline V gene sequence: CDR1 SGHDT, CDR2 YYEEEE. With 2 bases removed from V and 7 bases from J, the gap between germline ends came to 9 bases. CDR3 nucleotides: TGTGCCAGCAGCTTACCCGGGAGTGAAAAACTGTTTTTT. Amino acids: CASSLPGSEKLFF.

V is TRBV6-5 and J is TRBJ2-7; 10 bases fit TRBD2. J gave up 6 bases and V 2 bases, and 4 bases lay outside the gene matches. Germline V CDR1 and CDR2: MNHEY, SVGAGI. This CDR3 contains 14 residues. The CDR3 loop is CASSYPGLASEQYF. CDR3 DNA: TGTGCCAGCAGTTACCCGGGACTAGCGTCCGAGCAGTACTTC.

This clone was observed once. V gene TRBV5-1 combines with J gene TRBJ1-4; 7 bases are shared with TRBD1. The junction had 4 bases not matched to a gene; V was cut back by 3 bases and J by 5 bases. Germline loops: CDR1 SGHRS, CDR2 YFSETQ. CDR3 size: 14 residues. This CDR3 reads CASSSQGENEKLFF. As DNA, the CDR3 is TGCGCCAGCAGCTCGCAGGGGGAAAATGAAAAACTGTTTTTT.

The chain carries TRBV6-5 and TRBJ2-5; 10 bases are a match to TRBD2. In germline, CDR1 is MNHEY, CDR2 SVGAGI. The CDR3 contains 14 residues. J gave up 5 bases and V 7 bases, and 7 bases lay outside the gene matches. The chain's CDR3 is CASTLAGAGETQYF. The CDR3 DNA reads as TGTGCCAGCACTCTAGCGGGGGCTGGGGAGACCCAGTACTTC.

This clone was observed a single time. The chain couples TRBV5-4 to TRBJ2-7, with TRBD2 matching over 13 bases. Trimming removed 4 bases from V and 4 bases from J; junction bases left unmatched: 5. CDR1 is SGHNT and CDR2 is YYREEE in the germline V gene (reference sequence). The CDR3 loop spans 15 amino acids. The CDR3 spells CASSSGTSGVYEQYF. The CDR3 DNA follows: TGTGCCAGCAGCAGCGGGACTAGCGGGGTTTACGAGCAGTACTTC.

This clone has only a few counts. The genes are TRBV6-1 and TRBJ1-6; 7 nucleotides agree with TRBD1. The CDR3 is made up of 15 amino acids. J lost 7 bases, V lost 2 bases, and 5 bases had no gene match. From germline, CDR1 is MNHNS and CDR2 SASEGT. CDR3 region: CASSEWPRGNSPLHF. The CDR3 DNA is TGTGCCAGCAGTGAATGGCCCAGGGGGAATTCACCCCTCCACTTT.

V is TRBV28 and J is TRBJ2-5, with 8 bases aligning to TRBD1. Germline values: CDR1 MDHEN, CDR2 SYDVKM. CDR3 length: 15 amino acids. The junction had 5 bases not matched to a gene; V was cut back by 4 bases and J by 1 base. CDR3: CASSYTGGGQETQYF. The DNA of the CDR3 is TGTGCCAGCAGTTATACAGGGGGTGGCCAAGAGACCCAGTACTTC.

The CDR3 coding sequence is TGTGCCAGCAGTTCACCGGATGCGGTCACTGGAAACACCATATATTTT. This sequence encodes CASSSPDAVTGNTIYF. This rearrangement joins TRBV28 to TRBJ1-3; D not resolved. In germline, CDR1 is MDHEN, CDR2 SYDVKM. This CDR3 is built from 16 residues. V dropped 4 bases and J dropped 2 bases, with 15 bases sitting between them.

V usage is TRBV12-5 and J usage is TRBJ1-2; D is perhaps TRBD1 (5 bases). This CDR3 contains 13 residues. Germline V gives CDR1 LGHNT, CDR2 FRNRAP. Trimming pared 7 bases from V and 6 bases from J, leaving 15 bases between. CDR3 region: CASDPGRGNGYTF. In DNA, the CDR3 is TGTGCTAGTGATCCCGGGAGGGGCAATGGCTACACCTTC.

The DNA for the CDR3 is TGTGCCAGTAGTGCTGACAGGGGGCTTGATGAAGCTTTCTTT. This codes for CASSADRGLDEAFF. The chain uses TRBV19 and TRBJ1-1; 10 bases agree with TRBD1. Per the germline V gene, CDR1 is LNHDA and CDR2 is SQIVND (reference sequence). This CDR3 spans 14 amino acids. Trimming removed 5 bases from V and 7 bases from J; junction bases left unmatched: 7. Combining the CDR3 with reference TRBV19 and TRBJ1-1 gives the whole variable domain DGGITQSPKYLFRKEGQNVTLSCEQNLNHDAMYWYRQDPGQGLRLIYYSQIVNDFQKGDIAEGYSVSREKKESFPLTVTSAQKNPTAFYLCASSADRGLDEAFFGQGTRLTVV.